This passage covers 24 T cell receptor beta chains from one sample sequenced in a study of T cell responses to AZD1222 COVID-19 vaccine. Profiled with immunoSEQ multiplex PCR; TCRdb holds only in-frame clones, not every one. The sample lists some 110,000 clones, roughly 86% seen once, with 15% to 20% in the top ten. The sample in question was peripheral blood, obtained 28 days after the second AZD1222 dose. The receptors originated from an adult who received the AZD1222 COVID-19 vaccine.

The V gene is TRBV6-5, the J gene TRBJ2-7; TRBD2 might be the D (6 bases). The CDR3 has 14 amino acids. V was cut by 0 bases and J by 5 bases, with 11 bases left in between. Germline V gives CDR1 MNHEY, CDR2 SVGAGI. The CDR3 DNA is TGTGCCAGCAGTTACTCACGCGGGGACCACGAGCAGTACTTC. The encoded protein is CASSYSRGDHEQYF.

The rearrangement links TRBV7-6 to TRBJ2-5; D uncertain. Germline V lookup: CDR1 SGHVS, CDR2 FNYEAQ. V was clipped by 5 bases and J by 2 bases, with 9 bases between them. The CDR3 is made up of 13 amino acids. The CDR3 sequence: CASSRGRQETQYF. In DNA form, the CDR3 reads TGTGCCAGCAGCCGAGGCAGACAAGAGACCCAGTACTTC.

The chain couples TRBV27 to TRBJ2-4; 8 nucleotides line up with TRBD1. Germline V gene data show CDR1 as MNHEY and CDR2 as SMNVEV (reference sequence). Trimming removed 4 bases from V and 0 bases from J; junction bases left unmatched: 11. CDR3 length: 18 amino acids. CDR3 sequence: CASSSHIGTGLAKNIQYF. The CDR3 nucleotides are TGTGCCAGCAGTTCCCATATAGGGACAGGTTTAGCCAAAAACATTCAGTACTTC.

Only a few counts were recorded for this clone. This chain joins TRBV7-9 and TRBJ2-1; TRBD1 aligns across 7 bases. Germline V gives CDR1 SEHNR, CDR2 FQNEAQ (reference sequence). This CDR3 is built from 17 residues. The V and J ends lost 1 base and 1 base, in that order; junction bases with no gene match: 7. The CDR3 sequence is CASSLGSYRGSYNEQFF. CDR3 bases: TGTGCCAGCAGCTTAGGATCGTACAGGGGATCCTACAATGAGCAGTTCTTC.

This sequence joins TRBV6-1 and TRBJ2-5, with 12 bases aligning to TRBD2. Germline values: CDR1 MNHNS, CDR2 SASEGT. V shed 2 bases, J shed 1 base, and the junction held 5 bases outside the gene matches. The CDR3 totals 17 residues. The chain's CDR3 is CASSETGLAGFQETQYF. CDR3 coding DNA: TGTGCCAGCAGTGAAACCGGACTAGCGGGGTTCCAAGAGACCCAGTACTTC.

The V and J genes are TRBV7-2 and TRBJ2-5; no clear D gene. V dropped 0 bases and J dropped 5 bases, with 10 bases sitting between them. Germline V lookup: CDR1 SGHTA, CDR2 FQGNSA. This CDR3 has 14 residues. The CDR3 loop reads CASSLAGNPETQYF. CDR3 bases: TGTGCCAGCAGCTTAGCAGGGAATCCGGAGACCCAGTACTTC.

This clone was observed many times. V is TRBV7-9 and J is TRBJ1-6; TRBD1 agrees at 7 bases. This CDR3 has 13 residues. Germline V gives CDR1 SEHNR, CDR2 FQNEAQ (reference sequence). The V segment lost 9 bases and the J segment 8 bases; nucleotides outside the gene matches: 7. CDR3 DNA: TGTGCCAGTTCGACAGGGTCGCATTCACCCCTCCACTTT. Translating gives CASSTGSHSPLHF.

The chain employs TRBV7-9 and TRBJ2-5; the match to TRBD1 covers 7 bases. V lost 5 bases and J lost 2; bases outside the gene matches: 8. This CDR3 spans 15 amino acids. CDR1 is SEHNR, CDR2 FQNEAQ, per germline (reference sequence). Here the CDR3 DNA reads TGTGCCAGCAGCCCCATCTCAGGGGGTCAAGAGACCCAGTACTTC. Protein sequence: CASSPISGGQETQYF.

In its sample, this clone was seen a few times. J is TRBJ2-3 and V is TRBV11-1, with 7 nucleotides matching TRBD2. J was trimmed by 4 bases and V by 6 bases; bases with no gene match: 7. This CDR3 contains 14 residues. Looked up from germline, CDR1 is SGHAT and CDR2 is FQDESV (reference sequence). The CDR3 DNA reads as TGTGCCAGCAGGCAGACTAGCATGGCAGATACGCAGTATTTT. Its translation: CASRQTSMADTQYF.

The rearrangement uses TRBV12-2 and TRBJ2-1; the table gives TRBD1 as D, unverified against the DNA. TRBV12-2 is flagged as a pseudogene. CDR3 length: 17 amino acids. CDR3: CASRPILSRDRDNEQFF. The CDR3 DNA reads TGTGCAAGTCGCCCTATTTTGTCCCGGGACAGGGACAATGAGCAGTTCTTC.

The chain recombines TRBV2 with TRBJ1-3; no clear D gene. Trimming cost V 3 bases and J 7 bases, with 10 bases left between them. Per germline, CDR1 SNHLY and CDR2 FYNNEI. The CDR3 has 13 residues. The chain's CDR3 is CASSDTRSNTIYF. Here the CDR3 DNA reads TGTGCCAGCAGTGATACGAGGAGTAACACCATATATTTT.

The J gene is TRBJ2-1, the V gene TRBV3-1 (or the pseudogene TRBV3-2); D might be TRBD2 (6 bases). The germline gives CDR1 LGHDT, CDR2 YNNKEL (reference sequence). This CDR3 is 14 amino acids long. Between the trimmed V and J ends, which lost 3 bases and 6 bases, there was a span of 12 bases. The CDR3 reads CASSQATGLNEQFF. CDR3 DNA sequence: TGTGCCAGCAGCCAGGCCACGGGACTCAATGAGCAGTTCTTC.

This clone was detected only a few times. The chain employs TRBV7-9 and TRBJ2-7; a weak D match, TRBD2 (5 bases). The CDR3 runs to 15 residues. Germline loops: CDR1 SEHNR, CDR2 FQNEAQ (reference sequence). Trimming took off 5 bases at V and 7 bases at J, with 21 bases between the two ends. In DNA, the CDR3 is TGTGCCAGCAGCCTCACCGGACTTTTACTCGGGGAGCAGTACTTC. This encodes CASSLTGLLLGEQYF.

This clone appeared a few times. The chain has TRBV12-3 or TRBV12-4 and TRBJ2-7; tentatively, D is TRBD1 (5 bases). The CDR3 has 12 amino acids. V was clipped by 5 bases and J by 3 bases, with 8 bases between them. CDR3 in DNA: TGTGCCAGCAGTGCCGACAGCTACGAGCAGTACTTC. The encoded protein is CASSADSYEQYF.

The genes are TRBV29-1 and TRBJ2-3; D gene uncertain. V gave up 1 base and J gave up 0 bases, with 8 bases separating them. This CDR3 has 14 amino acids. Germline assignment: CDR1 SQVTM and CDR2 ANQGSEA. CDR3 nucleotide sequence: TGCAGCGTTGAAGGGGTCCTTAGCACAGATACGCAGTATTTT. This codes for CSVEGVLSTDTQYF.

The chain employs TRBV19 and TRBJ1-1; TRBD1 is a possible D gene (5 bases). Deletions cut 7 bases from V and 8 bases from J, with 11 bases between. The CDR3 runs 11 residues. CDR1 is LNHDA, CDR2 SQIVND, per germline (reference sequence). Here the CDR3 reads CASNYRGEAFF. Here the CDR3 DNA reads TGTGCCAGTAATTATCGGGGGGAAGCTTTCTTT.

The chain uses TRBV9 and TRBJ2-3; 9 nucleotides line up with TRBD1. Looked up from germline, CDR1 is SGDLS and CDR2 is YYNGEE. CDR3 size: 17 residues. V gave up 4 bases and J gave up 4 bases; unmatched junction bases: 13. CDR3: CASSLRQGVDLADTQYF. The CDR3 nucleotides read TGTGCCAGCAGCTTAAGACAGGGGGTAGACCTCGCAGATACGCAGTATTTT. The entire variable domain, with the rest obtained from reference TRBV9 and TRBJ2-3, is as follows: DSGVTQTPKHLITATGQRVTLRCSPRSGDLSVYWYQQSLDQGLQFLIQYYNGEERAKGNILERFSAQQFPDLHSELNLSSLELGDSALYFCASSLRQGVDLADTQYFGPGTRLTVL.

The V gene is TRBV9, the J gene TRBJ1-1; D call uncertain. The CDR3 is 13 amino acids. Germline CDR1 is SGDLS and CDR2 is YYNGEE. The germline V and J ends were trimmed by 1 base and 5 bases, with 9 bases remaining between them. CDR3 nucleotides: TGTGCCAGCAGCGTACGACGAGAGACTGAAGCTTTCTTT. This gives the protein CASSVRRETEAFF.

CDR3 residues: CASTLTSGANVLTF. The CDR3 DNA follows: TGTGCCAGCACCCTTACCTCTGGGGCCAACGTCCTGACTTTC. This sequence joins TRBV5-5 and TRBJ2-6, with unresolved D. The V end lost 6 bases, the J end lost 0 bases, and 7 bases lay between the germline ends. CDR3 size: 14 residues. CDR1 and CDR2 from the germline V gene are SGHKS and YYEKEE (reference sequence).

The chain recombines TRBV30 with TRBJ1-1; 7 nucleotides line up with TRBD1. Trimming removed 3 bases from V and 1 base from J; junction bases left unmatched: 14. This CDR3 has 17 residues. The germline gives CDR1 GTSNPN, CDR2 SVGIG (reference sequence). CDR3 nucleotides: TGTGCCTGGAGCCCAGCCCACCCCGACAGGGCGAACACTGAAGCTTTCTTT. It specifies CAWSPAHPDRANTEAFF.

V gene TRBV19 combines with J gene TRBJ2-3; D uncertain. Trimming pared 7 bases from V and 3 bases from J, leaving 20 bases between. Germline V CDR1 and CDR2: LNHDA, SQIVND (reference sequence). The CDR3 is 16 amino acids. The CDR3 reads CASIPRVGNPTDTQYF. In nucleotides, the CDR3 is TGTGCCAGTATCCCTCGTGTAGGGAACCCTACAGATACGCAGTATTTT.

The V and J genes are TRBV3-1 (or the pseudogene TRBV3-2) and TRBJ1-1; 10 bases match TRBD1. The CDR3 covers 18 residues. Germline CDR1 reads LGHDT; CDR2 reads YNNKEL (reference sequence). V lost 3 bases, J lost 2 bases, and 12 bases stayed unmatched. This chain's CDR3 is CASSHGPAGTGVNTEAFF. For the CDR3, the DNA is TGTGCCAGCAGCCACGGGCCCGCCGGGACAGGGGTTAACACTGAAGCTTTCTTT.

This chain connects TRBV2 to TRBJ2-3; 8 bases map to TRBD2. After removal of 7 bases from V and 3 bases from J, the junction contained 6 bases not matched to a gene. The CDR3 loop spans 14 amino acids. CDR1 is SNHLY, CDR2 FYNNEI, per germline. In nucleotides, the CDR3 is TGTGCCAGCAAAATAGCGGGGCCTACAGATACGCAGTATTTT. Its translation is CASKIAGPTDTQYF.

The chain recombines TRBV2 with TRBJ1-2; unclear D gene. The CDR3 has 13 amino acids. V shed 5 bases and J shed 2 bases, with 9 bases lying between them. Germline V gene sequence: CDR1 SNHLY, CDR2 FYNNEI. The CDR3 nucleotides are TGTGCCAGCAGTCCGGACGGGAACTATGGCTACACCTTC. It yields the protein CASSPDGNYGYTF.